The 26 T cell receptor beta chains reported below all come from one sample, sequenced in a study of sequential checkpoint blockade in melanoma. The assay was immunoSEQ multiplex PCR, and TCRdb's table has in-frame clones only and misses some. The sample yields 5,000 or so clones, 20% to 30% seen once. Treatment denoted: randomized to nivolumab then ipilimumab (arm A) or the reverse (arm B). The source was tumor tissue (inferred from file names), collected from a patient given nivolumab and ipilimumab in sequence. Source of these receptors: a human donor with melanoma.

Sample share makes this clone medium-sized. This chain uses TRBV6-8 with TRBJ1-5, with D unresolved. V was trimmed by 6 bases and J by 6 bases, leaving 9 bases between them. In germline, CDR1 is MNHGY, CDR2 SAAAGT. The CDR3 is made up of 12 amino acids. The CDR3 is CASRDGPQPQHF. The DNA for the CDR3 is TGTGCCAGCAGGGACGGTCCTCAGCCCCAGCATTTT.

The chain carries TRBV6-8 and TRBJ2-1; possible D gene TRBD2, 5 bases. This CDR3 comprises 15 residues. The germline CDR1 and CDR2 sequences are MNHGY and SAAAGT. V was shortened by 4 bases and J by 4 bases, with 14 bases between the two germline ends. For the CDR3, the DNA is TGTGCCAGCAGTTTAATGGCGGGCGCTTACAATGAGCAGTTCTTC. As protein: CASSLMAGAYNEQFF.

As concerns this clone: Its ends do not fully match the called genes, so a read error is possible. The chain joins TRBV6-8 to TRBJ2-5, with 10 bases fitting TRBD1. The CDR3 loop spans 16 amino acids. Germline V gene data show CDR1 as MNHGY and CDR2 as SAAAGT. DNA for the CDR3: TGTGCCATCAGTCGGGACAGGGGAAATTCGCAAGAGACCCAGTACTTC. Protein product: CAISRDRGNSQETQYF.

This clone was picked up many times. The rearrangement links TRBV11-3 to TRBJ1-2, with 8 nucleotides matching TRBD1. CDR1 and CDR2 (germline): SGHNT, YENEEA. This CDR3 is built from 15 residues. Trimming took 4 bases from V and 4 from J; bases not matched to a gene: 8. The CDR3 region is CASSSGQGLGYGYTF. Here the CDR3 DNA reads TGTGCCAGCAGCTCAGGACAGGGCTTGGGCTATGGCTACACCTTC.

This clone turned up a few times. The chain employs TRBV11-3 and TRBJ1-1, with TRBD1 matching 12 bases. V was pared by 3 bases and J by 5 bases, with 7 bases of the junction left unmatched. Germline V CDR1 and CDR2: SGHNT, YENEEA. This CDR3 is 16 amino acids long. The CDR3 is CASSLGTGGAGTEAFF. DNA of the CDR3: TGTGCCAGCAGCTTGGGGACAGGGGGCGCGGGTACTGAAGCTTTCTTT.

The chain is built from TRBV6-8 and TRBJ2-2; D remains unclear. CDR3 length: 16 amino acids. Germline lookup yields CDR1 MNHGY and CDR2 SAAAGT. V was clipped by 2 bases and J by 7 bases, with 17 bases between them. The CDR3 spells CASSYLVGPPGGELFF. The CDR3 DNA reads TGTGCCAGCAGTTACCTCGTAGGGCCCCCCGGCGGGGAGCTGTTTTTT.

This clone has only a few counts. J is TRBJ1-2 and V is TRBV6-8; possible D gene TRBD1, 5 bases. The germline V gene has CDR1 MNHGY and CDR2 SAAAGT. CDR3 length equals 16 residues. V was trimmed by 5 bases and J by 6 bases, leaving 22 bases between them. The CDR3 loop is CASSDWSPQASDGYTF. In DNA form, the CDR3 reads TGTGCCAGCAGTGACTGGTCCCCACAGGCGAGCGATGGCTACACCTTC.

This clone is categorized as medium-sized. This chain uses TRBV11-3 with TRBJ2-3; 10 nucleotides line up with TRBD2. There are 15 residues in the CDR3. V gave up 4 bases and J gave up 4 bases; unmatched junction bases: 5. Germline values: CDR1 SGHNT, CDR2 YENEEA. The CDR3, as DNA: TGTGCCAGCAGCTCCGGGACTAGCGAGGCAGATACGCAGTATTTT. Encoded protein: CASSSGTSEADTQYF.

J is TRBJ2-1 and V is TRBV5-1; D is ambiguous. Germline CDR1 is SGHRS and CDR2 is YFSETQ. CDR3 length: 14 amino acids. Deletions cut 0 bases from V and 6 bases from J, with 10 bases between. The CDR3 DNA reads TGCGCCAGCAGCTTGGCGTCTACAATCAATGAGCAGTTCTTC. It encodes CASSLASTINEQFF.

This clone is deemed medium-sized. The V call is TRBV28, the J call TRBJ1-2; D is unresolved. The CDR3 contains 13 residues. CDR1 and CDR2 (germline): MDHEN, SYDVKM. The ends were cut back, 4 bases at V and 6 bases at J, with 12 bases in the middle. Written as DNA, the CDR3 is TGTGCCAGCAGTTCCGACTGGGGAAATGGCTACACCTTC. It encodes CASSSDWGNGYTF.

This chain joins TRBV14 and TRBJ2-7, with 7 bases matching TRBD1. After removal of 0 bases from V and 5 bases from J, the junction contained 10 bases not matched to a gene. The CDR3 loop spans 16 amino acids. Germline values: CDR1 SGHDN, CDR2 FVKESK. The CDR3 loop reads CASSQEGTVPTDEQYF. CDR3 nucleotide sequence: TGTGCCAGCAGCCAAGAAGGGACAGTACCTACCGACGAGCAGTACTTC.

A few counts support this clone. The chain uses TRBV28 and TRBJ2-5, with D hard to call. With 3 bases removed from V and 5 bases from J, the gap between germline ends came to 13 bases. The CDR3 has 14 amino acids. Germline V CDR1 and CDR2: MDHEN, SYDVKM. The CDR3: CASSFRQPTETQYF. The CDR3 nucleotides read TGTGCCAGCAGTTTTAGGCAGCCGACGGAGACCCAGTACTTC.

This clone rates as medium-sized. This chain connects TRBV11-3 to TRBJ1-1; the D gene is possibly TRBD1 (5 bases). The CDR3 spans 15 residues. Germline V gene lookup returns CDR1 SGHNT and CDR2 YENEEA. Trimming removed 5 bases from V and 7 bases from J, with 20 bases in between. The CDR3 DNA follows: TGTGCCAGCAGCCCCTCCGGACATCTCGACTATGAAGCTTTCTTT. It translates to CASSPSGHLDYEAFF.

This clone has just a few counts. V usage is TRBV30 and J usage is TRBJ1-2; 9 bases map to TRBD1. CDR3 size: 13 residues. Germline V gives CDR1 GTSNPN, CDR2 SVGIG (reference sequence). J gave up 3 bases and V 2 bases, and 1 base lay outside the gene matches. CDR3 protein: CAWSRTGDYGYTF. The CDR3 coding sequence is TGTGCCTGGAGTAGGACAGGGGACTATGGCTACACCTTC.

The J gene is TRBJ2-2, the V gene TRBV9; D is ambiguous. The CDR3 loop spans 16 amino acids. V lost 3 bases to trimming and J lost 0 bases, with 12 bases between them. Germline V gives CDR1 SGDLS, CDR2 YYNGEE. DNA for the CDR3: TGTGCCAGCAGCGCCCCGACGGGCGCGAACACCGGGGAGCTGTTTTTT. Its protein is CASSAPTGANTGELFF.

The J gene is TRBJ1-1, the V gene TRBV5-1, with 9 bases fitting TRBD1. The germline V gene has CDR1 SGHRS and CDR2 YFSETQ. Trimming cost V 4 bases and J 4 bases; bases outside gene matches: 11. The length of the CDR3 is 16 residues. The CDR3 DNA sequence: TGCGCCAGCAGCCCGGACAGGGGAAGGGTCGGCACTGAAGCTTTCTTT. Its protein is CASSPDRGRVGTEAFF.

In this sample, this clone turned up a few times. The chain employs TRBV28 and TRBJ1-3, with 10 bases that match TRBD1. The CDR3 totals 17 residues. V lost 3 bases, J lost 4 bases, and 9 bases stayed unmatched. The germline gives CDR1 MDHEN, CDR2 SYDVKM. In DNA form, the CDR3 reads TGTGCCAGCAGTTTGGGTCCGGGACAGGGGTGGGGAAACACCATATATTTT. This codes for CASSLGPGQGWGNTIYF.

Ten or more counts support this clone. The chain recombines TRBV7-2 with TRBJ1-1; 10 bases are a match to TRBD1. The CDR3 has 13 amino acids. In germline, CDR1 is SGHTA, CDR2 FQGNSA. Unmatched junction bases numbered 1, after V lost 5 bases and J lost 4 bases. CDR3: CASSRTGGTEAFF. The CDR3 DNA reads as TGTGCCAGCAGCCGGACAGGGGGCACTGAAGCTTTCTTT.

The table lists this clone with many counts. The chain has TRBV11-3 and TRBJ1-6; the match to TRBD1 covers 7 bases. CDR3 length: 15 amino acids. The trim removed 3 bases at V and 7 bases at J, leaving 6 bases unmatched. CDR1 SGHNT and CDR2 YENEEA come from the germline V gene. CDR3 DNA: TGTGCCAGCAGCTTGGACAGGCCGGGGAATTCACCCCTCCACTTT. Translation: CASSLDRPGNSPLHF.

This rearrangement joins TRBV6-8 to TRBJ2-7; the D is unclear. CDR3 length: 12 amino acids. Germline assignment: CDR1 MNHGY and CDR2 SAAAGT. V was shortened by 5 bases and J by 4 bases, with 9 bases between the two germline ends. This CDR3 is CASSDFTYEQYF. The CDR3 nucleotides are TGTGCCAGCAGTGACTTTACGTACGAGCAGTACTTC.

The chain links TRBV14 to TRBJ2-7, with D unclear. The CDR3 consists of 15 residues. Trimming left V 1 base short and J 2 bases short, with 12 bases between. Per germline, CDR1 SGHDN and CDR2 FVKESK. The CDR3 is CASSQGGSVPYEQYF. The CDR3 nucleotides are TGTGCCAGCAGCCAAGGTGGAAGTGTCCCCTACGAGCAGTACTTC.

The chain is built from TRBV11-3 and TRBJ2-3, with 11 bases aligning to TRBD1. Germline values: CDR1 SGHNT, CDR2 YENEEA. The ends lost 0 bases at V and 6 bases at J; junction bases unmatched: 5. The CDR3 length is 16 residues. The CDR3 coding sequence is TGTGCCAGCAGCTTAGAACTCGGGACAGGGGGGGATACGCAGTATTTT. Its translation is CASSLELGTGGDTQYF.

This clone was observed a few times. The CDR3 nucleotides are TGTGCCAGCAGCCACAGTTTTCCCACCTACGAGCAGTACTTC. Protein: CASSHSFPTYEQYF. The gene calls are TRBV6-8 and TRBJ2-7, with D unclear. The CDR3 loop spans 14 amino acids. Germline CDR1 reads MNHGY; CDR2 reads SAAAGT. Trimming cost V 6 bases and J 2 bases, with 14 bases left between them.

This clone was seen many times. The CDR3: CASSSWTESTDTQYF. DNA of the CDR3: TGTGCCAGCAGCTCTTGGACAGAAAGCACAGATACGCAGTATTTT. The chain is built from TRBV11-3 and TRBJ2-3; possibly TRBD1 for D (6 bases). CDR1 and CDR2 (germline): SGHNT, YENEEA. V dropped 4 bases and J dropped 0 bases, with 11 bases sitting between them. The CDR3 is 15 amino acids.

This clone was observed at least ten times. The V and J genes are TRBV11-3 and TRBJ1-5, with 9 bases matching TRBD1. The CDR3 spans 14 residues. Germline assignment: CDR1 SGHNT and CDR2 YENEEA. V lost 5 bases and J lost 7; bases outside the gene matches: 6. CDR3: CASSTQGAGQPQHF. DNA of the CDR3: TGTGCCAGCAGCACACAGGGGGCGGGACAGCCCCAGCATTTT.

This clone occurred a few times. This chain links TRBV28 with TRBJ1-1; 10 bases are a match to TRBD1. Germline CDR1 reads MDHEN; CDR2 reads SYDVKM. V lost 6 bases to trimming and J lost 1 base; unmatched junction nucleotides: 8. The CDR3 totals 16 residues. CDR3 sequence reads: CASRKTGGARNTEAFF. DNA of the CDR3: TGTGCCAGCAGAAAGACAGGGGGCGCAAGGAACACTGAAGCTTTCTTT.